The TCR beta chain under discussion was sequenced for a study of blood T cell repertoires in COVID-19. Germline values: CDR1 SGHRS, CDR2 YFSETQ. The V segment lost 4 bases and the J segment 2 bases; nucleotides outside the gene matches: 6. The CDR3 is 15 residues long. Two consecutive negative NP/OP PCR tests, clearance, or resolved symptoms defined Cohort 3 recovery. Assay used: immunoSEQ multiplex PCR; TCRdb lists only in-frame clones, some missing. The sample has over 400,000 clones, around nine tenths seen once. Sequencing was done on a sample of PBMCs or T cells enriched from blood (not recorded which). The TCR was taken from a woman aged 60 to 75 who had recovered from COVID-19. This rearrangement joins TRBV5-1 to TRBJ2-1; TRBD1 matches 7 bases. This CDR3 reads CASSPDRATYNEQFF. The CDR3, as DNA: TGCGCCAGCAGCCCCGACAGGGCTACCTACAATGAGCAGTTCTTC.